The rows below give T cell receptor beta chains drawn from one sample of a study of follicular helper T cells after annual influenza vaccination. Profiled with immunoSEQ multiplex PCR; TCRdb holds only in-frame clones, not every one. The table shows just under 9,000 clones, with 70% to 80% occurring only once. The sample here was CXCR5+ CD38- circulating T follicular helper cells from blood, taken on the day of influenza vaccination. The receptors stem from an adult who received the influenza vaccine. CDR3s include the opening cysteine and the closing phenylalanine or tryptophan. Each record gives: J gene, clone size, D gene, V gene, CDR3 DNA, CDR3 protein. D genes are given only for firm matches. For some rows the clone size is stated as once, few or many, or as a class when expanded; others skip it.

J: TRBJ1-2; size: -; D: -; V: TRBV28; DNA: TGTGCCAGCAGTTTCGGGCCCTCAAACTATGGCTACACCTTC; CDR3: CASSFGPSNYGYTF
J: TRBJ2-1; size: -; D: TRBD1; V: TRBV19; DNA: TGTGCCAGTAGTCCTGAACCGGGACAGGGTGATTACAATGAGCAGTTCTTC; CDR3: CASSPEPGQGDYNEQFF
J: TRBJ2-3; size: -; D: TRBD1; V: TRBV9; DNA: TGTGCCAGCAGCGTAGCGGGGACAGGCGGACCCACAGATACGCAGTATTTT; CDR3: CASSVAGTGGPTDTQYF
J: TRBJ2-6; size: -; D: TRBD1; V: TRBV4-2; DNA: TGTGCCAGCAGCCCCGGGACAGGGGTCTCTGGGGCCAACGTCCTGACTTTC; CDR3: CASSPGTGVSGANVLTF
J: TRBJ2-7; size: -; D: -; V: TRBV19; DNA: TGTGCCAGTAGTCAATCCGGGACTCGGTCCTACGAGCAGTACTTC; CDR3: CASSQSGTRSYEQYF
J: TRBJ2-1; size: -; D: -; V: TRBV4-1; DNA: TGCGCCAGCAGCGAGTCTCAAGTGAGCTCCTACAATGAGCAGTTCTTC; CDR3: CASSESQVSSYNEQFF
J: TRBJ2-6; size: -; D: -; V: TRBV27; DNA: TGTGCCAGCAGTTTGAGCCCCGGGGCCAACGTCCTGACTTTC; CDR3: CASSLSPGANVLTF
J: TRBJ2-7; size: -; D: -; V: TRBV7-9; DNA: TGTGCCAGCAGCTTACGGGGGGCGCAGGAGCAGTACTTC; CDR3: CASSLRGAQEQYF
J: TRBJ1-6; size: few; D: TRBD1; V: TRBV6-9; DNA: TGTGCCAGCAGTTCCCTACAGGGGGCTACTTCTCCGTCACCCCTCCACTTT; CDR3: CASSSLQGATSPSPLHF
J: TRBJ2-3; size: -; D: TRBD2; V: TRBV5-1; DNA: TGCGCCAGCAGCCCTACTAGCGTTAGCACAGATACGCAGTATTTT; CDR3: CASSPTSVSTDTQYF
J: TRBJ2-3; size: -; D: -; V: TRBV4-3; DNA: TGCGCCAGCAGCCAAGTAGTAAAGAATACGCAGTATTTT; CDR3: CASSQVVKNTQYF
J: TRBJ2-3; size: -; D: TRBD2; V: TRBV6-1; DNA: TGTGCCAGCAGCATGGCGGGAGGGCCAGATACGCAGTATTTT; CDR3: CASSMAGGPDTQYF
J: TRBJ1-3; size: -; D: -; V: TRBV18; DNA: TGTGCCAGCTCACCACCTAAGGGTCCTGGAAACACCATATATTTT; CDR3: CASSPPKGPGNTIYF
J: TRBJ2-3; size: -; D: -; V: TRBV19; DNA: TGTGCCAGTAGTGCCGGGGGCTACACAGATACGCAGTATTTT; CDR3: CASSAGGYTDTQYF
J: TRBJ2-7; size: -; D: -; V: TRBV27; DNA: TGTGCCAGCAGTTCCCCCGGACGGACTACCTACGAGCAGTACTTC; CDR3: CASSSPGRTTYEQYF
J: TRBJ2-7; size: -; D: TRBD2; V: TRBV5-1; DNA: TGCGCCAGCAGCTTGGGTACTAGCGGGTGGGGCTACGAGCAGTACTTC; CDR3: CASSLGTSGWGYEQYF
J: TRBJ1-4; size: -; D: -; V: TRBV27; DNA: TGTGCCAGCAGTTCAAGGCCTTATGAAAAACTGTTTTTT; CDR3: CASSSRPYEKLFF
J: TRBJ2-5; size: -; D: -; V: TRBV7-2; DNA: TGTGCCAGCAGCCAAGGGCCCCCAGAGACCCAGTACTTC; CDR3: CASSQGPPETQYF
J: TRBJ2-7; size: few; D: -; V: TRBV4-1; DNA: TGCGCCAGCAGCCTCTCTCAGAGTAGCGTGTACGAGCAGTACTTC; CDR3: CASSLSQSSVYEQYF